The next 16 T cell receptor beta chains were all read from a single sample in a study of cytomegalovirus exposure and HLA in healthy donors. PCR involved 60 Vbeta and 13 Jbeta primers. Clones were read by immunoSEQ multiplex PCR, and TCRdb kept only the in-frame ones, dropping some. Of just under 150,000 clones listed, 65% to 90% are singletons. The sample consisted of PBMCs. These receptors originate from a woman in her twenties or thirties in good health and CMV-seronegative.

This CDR3 is CASGQGKGSYEQYF. CDR3 sequence (DNA): TGTGCCAGCGGCCAGGGTAAGGGCTCCTACGAGCAGTACTTC. The V and J genes are TRBV27 and TRBJ2-7, with D perhaps TRBD1 (5 bases). Germline-derived CDR1 and CDR2 are MNHEY and SMNVEV (reference sequence). The length of the CDR3 is 14 residues. V was cut by 8 bases and J by 0 bases, with 14 bases left in between.

The gene calls are TRBV5-1 and TRBJ2-1, with 11 bases lining up with TRBD1. CDR3 length: 15 residues. V shed 5 bases, J shed 3 bases, and the junction held 4 bases outside the gene matches. The germline V gene encodes CDR1 SGHRS and CDR2 YFSETQ. Written as DNA, the CDR3 is TGCGCCAGCAGGGCGGGACAGGGGGACTACAATGAGCAGTTCTTC. This gives the protein CASRAGQGDYNEQFF.

The chain is built from TRBV7-2 and TRBJ2-1; 10 nucleotides line up with TRBD2. The CDR3 spans 15 residues. Germline trimming cut 5 bases from V and 7 bases from J; bases unmatched to any gene: 8. The germline CDR1 and CDR2 sequences are SGHTA and FQGNSA. The CDR3 nucleotides read TGTGCCAGCAGCCCACAGACTAGCGGGTGGAATGAGCAGTTCTTC. It yields the protein CASSPQTSGWNEQFF. Combining the CDR3 with reference TRBV7-2 and TRBJ2-1 gives the whole variable domain GAGVSQSPSNKVTEKGKDVELRCDPISGHTALYWYRQSLGQGLEFLIYFQGNSAPDKSGLPSDRFSAERTGGSVSTLTIQRTQQEDSAVYLCASSPQTSGWNEQFFGPGTRLTVL.

In this sample, this clone turned up once. The chain carries TRBV11-2 and TRBJ1-3; 8 bases are a match to TRBD1. This CDR3 comprises 16 residues. J lost 4 bases, V lost 1 base, and 6 bases had no gene match. Per the germline V gene, CDR1 is SGHAT and CDR2 is FQNNGV. The CDR3 DNA is TGTGCCAGCAGCTTAGTCCAGGGGGCTGCAGGAAACACCATATATTTT. Protein sequence: CASSLVQGAAGNTIYF.

The table lists this clone with a few counts. The chain links TRBV6-4 to TRBJ1-1, with D perhaps TRBD1 (6 bases). The CDR3 consists of 14 residues. The V gene lost 10 bases and the J gene lost 5 bases, with 20 bases spanning the gap. From germline, CDR1 is MRHNA and CDR2 SNTAGT. In DNA, the CDR3 is TGTGCCACCCCGTGTCGGCGGGGGCGTACTGAAGCTTTCTTT. This gives the protein CATPCRRGRTEAFF.

The chain uses TRBV5-1 and TRBJ1-1, with 9 bases identical to TRBD1. This CDR3 has 17 amino acids. The ends lost 5 bases at V and 0 bases at J; junction bases unmatched: 11. The V gene's germline CDR1 is SGHRS and CDR2 YFSETQ. The CDR3 nucleotides read TGCGCCAGCAGGCCGGACAGGGGACTTCCCGTGAACACTGAAGCTTTCTTT. Amino acids: CASRPDRGLPVNTEAFF.

This clone was seen a single time. The chain links TRBV27 to TRBJ2-3; TRBD2 aligns across 9 bases. The junction had 7 bases not matched to a gene; V was cut back by 3 bases and J by 0 bases. CDR3 length equals 17 residues. The V gene's germline CDR1 is MNHEY and CDR2 SMNVEV (reference sequence). DNA for the CDR3: TGTGCCAGCAGTTTTATAGCGGGGGCGACTAGCACAGATACGCAGTATTTT. Translating it yields CASSFIAGATSTDTQYF.

This sequence joins TRBV6-5 and TRBJ1-2; the match to TRBD1 covers 7 bases. From germline, CDR1 is MNHEY and CDR2 SVGAGI. This CDR3 has 16 residues. J gave up 2 bases and V 2 bases, and 8 bases lay outside the gene matches. This CDR3 reads CASSYLPTGLNYGYTF. The CDR3, as DNA: TGTGCCAGCAGTTACCTACCGACAGGGCTAAACTATGGCTACACCTTC.

The genes are TRBV30 and TRBJ2-7; the match to TRBD2 covers 9 bases. The CDR3 loop spans 14 amino acids. Trimming cost V 3 bases and J 4 bases; bases outside gene matches: 7. In germline, CDR1 is GTSNPN, CDR2 SVGIG (reference sequence). CDR3 nucleotides: TGTGCCTGGAGGGGTAGCGGGAGTGGGTACGAGCAGTACTTC. It codes for CAWRGSGSGYEQYF.

This clone was seen more than once but under ten times. The rearrangement uses TRBV25-1 and TRBJ1-4; D uncertain. The CDR3 runs 11 residues. From germline, CDR1 is MGHDK and CDR2 SYGVNS. Trimming took off 3 bases at V and 8 bases at J, with 4 bases between the two ends. The CDR3 is CASSDREKLFF. The CDR3 nucleotides are TGTGCCAGCAGTGATCGGGAAAAACTGTTTTTT.

The chain links TRBV7-2 to TRBJ1-2, with 12 bases lining up with TRBD1. Germline V gene data show CDR1 as SGHTA and CDR2 as FQGNSA. The junction had 11 bases not matched to a gene; V was cut back by 5 bases and J by 7 bases. The CDR3 runs to 16 residues. The CDR3 bases are TGTGCCAGCAGCCCCGGGACAGGGGGCTTGATAAGTGGCTACACCTTC. Its protein is CASSPGTGGLISGYTF.

The gene calls are TRBV7-9 and TRBJ1-5; D unresolved. The germline gives CDR1 SEHNR, CDR2 FQNEAQ (reference sequence). The CDR3 totals 17 residues. Deletions cut 2 bases from V and 3 bases from J, with 17 bases between. The CDR3 bases are TGTGCCAGCAGCTTATCCTACGCTCAGGCCCACAATCAGCCCCAGCATTTT. It yields the protein CASSLSYAQAHNQPQHF.

The chain carries TRBV2 and TRBJ1-1; no clear D. The CDR3 has 13 amino acids. The germline V gene has CDR1 SNHLY and CDR2 FYNNEI. V lost 0 bases, J lost 5 bases, and 7 bases lay in between. CDR3 loop: CASSEAQFTEAFF. The CDR3 DNA reads TGTGCCAGCAGTGAAGCGCAGTTTACTGAAGCTTTCTTT.

This chain joins TRBV18 and TRBJ2-4, with 10 bases that match TRBD1. Trimming at V came to 3 bases and at J to 3 bases, leaving 8 bases not matched to a gene. The germline V gene encodes CDR1 KGHSH and CDR2 LQKENI. The CDR3 is 17 residues long. For the CDR3, the DNA is TGTGCCAGCTCACCGGGGACGGGACAGGGGTTCAAAAACATTCAGTACTTC. Amino acids: CASSPGTGQGFKNIQYF.

The chain carries TRBV9 and TRBJ2-1; 12 nucleotides agree with TRBD2. Germline V gene lookup returns CDR1 SGDLS and CDR2 YYNGEE. The CDR3 length is 16 residues. The trim removed 0 bases at V and 4 bases at J, leaving 2 bases unmatched. CDR3 loop: CASSVVGLAGYNEQFF. The CDR3 nucleotides are TGTGCCAGCAGCGTAGTCGGACTAGCGGGGTACAATGAGCAGTTCTTC.

The rearrangement uses TRBV30 and TRBJ2-7, with TRBD2 as a possible D gene (5 bases). Germline values: CDR1 GTSNPN, CDR2 SVGIG (reference sequence). V was pared by 2 bases and J by 6 bases, with 11 bases between. The CDR3 runs 12 residues. CDR3 residues: CAWSRAAVEQYF. The CDR3 nucleotides are TGTGCCTGGAGTCGAGCGGCGGTCGAGCAGTACTTC.